This T cell receptor (beta chain) was sequenced during a study of blood T cells in healthy people across ages (dated by TCRdb to 2015 to 2017). At the level of the whole study: In model experiments, roughly one uniquely barcoded TCR beta cDNA molecule per two T cells was captured by template switching. Using deep sequencing normalized with unique cDNA molecular identifiers, the study measured how TCR beta repertoire diversity changes with age. The donors were split into four age groups: young (average around 15 years), middle-aged (39), aged (over 55) and long-lived (approximately 80). Donors of different ages were randomly distributed across sequencing lanes to avoid experimental bias. For two donors (one aged 18 to 29 and one aged 80 or older), the study analyzed two additional independent replicas of 1 million unique cDNA reads from the same blood draw.

The study at large found these results: Compared with the aged group, the long-lived group had more naive CD4+ T cells, fewer expanded clones and increased TCR diversity, suggesting age selection. As age increased, observed TCR beta diversity per million T cells dropped in a roughly linear way, and a significant reduction was already evident by age around 41. The percentage of naive T cells measured by flow cytometry correlated strongly with observed TCR beta diversity. Estimates of total diversity based on one million sequenced T cells were regarded as lower bounds and as underestimates. Conclusive comparison of naive and antigen-experienced compartments was prevented by the profiling of bulk unsorted PBMCs. The CMV infection status of donors was not known, potentially confounding age-related changes in expanded clonotypes.

The library came from 5' RACE. The second PCR ran for roughly 7 to 11 cycles and used a J-beta primer mix along with a sample-barcoded 5' primer. A template-switch 5' adaptor carrying 12 random nucleotides introduced a unique molecular identifier onto each TCR beta cDNA molecule. Each sample yielded at least 3 million CDR3-containing paired-end reads. First-strand cDNA was synthesized from all RNA with the Mint cDNA synthesis kit, primed by a TRBC-specific oligonucleotide. All cDNA was treated with uracil-DNA glycosylase and then went through a first 18-cycle PCR with the universal primers M1SS and BC2_uni_R. The paper's data handling went like this. For normalization, 1 million high-quality reads, each with a distinct molecular identifier, were randomly selected from each sample. Instead of being binned into consensus sequences, reads that shared molecular identifiers were thrown out. MiTCR, with a Q25 quality threshold and the strictest error-elimination algorithm, was used for CDR3 identification, clonotype clustering and error correction. Lower-bound total TCR beta diversity was estimated with a nonparametric unseen species model using Euler transformation. Using fastp at Q25 and MiXCR, TCRdb reprocessed the public reads and kept productive beta chains. Identical CDR3 proteins give one entry, which carries the most common genes and DNA. What appears here as the V and J calls and clone size reflects TCRdb's work, not the paper's. The sample has 1.5 million to 2 million distinct CDR3 sequences on record, more than 35% of them singletons. Around 23% of the sample is in the top ten clones.

The CDR3 runs 15 residues from the cysteine to the phenylalanine. CDR3 DNA is the only sequence kept; it has 45 bases, read in frame from the first base. Per the germline V gene, SGDLS is the CDR1 and YYNGEE is the CDR2. The trim is 4 bases for V and 0 bases for J, with a gap of 11 bases between the germline ends. The donors were under 40 Caucasian individuals from Russia, aged 6 to 90 years, who were systemically healthy. About 9.1 milliliters of peripheral blood were collected from each donor into EDTA-treated Vacutainer tubes. Ficoll-Paque density-gradient centrifugation was used to isolate PBMCs, with at least 6.5 million obtained per sample. Trizol reagent was used to extract total RNA from the PBMCs, yielding at least 6 micrograms per sample. For every donor, an aliquot of PBMCs went through flow cytometry to measure the percentages of naive CD45RAhigh/CD27high T cells. Comments on this clonotype: This clone's antigen is unknown. Base qualities were left out, and no much larger clone turns up one base away.

This TCR was recovered from a human donor in good health. This receptor chain uses TRBV9 and TRBJ2-4, with an unclear D gene assignment. Sequences were obtained from blood. The nucleotides are TGTGCCAGCAGCTCCGACGGAGTAGCCAAAAACATTCAGTACTTC. It codes for CASSSDGVAKNIQYF.